This TCR beta chain emerged from a study of blood T cells in healthy people across ages. A second 7 to 11 cycle PCR used barcoded and J-beta primers. The authors tagged each cDNA molecule using a template-switch adaptor with 12 random nucleotides. TCRdb analysed the 5' RACE reads with MiXCR anew, one entry per CDR3 protein. Here the sample spans roughly 410,000 distinct CDR3 sequences, 45% to 60% being singletons. The donors, all healthy, were Caucasians living in Russia, aged about 6 to 90. This sequence was found in a man in his 60s in good health. The specimen was blood.

The chain's CDR3 is CASSDGPAGSSYEQYF. The CDR3 DNA sequence: TGTGCCAGCAGTGACGGCCCAGCGGGGAGCTCCTACGAGCAGTACTTC. The chain has TRBV25-1 and TRBJ2-7, with 7 bases lining up with TRBD2. CDR1 is MGHDK, CDR2 SYGVNS, per germline. The length of the CDR3 is 16 residues. V dropped 3 bases and J dropped 0; count of bases not matched to a gene: 8.